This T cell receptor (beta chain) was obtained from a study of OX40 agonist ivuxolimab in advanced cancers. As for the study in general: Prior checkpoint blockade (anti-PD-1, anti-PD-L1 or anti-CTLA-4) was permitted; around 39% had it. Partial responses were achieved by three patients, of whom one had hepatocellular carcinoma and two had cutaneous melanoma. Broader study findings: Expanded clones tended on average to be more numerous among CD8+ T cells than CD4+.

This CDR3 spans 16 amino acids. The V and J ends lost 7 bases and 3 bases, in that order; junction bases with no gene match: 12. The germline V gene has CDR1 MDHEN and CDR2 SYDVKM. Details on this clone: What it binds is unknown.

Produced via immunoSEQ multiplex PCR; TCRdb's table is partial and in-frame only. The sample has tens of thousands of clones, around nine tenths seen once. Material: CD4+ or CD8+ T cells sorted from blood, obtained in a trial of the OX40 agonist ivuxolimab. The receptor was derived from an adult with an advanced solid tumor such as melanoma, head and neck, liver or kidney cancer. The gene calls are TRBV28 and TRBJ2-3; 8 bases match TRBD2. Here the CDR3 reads CASTGGAGDVTDTQYF. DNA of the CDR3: TGTGCCAGCACGGGGGGGGCAGGGGATGTGACAGATACGCAGTATTTT.